The source of this T cell receptor (beta chain) is a study of CD8+ T cells in alopecia areata. The V gene's germline CDR1 is DFQATT and CDR2 SNEGSKA (reference sequence). Trimming removed 6 bases at V and 4 bases at J, with 9 bases between. The CDR3 is made up of 11 amino acids. The study's findings and limits: Higher clonality and more expanded CD8+ clones appeared in lesional than normal scalp.

Of note for this clone: Its antigen is unidentified.

Sequencing relied on a cDNA template that was reverse transcribed from extracted RNA. TCRdb's table, derived via immunoSEQ multiplex PCR, lists solely in-frame clones and lacks some. This sample has around 98,000 clones; around two fifths occur once, and the top ten carry around 0.8%. Individuals with alopecia areata gave both lesional scalp punch biopsies and peripheral blood for collection. This sequence was found in a human donor with alopecia areata. The chain joins TRBV20-1 to TRBJ1-2, with TRBD1 as a possible D gene (5 bases). Sequencing used CD4+ T cells sorted from blood. This chain's CDR3 is CSARGTYGYTF. The CDR3 DNA is TGCAGTGCCCGGGGGACCTATGGCTACACCTTC.